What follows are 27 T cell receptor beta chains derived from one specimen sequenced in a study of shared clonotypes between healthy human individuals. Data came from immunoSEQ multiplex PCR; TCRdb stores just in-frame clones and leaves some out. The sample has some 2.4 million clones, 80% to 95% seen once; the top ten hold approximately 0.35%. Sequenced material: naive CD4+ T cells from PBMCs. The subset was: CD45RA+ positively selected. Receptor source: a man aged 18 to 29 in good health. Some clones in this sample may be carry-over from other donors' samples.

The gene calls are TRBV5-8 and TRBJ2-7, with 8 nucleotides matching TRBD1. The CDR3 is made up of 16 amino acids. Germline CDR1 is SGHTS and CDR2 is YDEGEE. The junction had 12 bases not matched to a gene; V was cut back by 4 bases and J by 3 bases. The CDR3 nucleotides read TGTGCCAGCAGCCCCCTGACAGGGGCGAAATACTACGAGCAGTACTTC. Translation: CASSPLTGAKYYEQYF.

CDR3 residues: CASSEWGATGANVLTF. Written as DNA, the CDR3 is TGCGCCAGCAGTGAATGGGGGGCCACTGGGGCCAACGTCCTGACTTTC. The rearrangement joins TRBV10-1 to TRBJ2-6; D is possibly TRBD1 or TRBD2 (6 bases each). The CDR3 sequence is 16 residues long. Germline V gives CDR1 WNHNN, CDR2 SYGVQD (reference sequence). V was clipped by 3 bases and J by 2 bases, with 11 bases between them.

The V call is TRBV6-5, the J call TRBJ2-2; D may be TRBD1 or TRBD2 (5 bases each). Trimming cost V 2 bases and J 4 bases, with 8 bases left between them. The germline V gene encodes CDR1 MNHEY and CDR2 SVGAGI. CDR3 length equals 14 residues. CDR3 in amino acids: CASSYPGRTGELFF. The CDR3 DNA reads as TGTGCCAGCAGTTACCCGGGACGCACCGGGGAGCTGTTTTTT.

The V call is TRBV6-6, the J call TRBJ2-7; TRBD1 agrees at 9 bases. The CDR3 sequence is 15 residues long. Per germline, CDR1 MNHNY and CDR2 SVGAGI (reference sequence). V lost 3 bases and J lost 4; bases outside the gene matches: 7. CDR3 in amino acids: CASSYDGTGWYEQYF. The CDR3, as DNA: TGTGCCAGCAGTTATGATGGGACAGGGTGGTACGAGCAGTACTTC.

Written as DNA, the CDR3 is TGTGCCAGCAGTCGTCCGGTACAGGCTAATGAAAAACTGTTTTTT. This encodes CASSRPVQANEKLFF. V is TRBV6-1 and J is TRBJ1-4; perhaps TRBD1 as D (5 bases). CDR1 and CDR2 from the germline V gene are MNHNS and SASEGT. The CDR3 runs to 15 residues. With 5 bases removed from V and 3 bases from J, the gap between germline ends came to 13 bases.

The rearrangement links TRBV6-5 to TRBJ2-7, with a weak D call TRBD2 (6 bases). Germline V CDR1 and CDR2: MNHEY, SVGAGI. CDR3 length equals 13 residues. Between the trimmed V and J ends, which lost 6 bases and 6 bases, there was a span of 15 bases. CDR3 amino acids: CASRSFSSVEQYF. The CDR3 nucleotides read TGTGCCAGCAGGTCGTTTTCTAGCGTCGAGCAGTACTTC.

This CDR3 is CASNPRDRVYEQYF. The CDR3 DNA is TGTGCCAGCAATCCCCGGGACAGGGTCTACGAGCAGTACTTC. The V and J genes are TRBV6-5 and TRBJ2-7; TRBD1 matches 9 bases. The CDR3 is 14 amino acids. Germline CDR1 and CDR2: MNHEY and SVGAGI. The ends lost 7 bases at V and 3 bases at J; junction bases unmatched: 7.

CDR3 protein: CASSARIRTVYEQYF. As DNA, the CDR3 is TGTGCCAGCAGTGCACGTATAAGGACAGTCTACGAGCAGTACTTC. This chain links TRBV6-1 with TRBJ2-7; maybe TRBD1 (6 bases). CDR3 length: 15 amino acids. Germline V gene sequence: CDR1 MNHNS, CDR2 SASEGT. Deletions cut 4 bases from V and 3 bases from J, with 16 bases between.

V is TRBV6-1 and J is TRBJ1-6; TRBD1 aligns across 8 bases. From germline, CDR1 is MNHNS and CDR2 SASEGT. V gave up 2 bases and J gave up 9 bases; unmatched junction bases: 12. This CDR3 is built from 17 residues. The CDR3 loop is CASSELPGGFLSSPLHF. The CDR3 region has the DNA TGTGCCAGCAGTGAACTCCCAGGGGGCTTCTTATCTTCACCCCTCCACTTT.

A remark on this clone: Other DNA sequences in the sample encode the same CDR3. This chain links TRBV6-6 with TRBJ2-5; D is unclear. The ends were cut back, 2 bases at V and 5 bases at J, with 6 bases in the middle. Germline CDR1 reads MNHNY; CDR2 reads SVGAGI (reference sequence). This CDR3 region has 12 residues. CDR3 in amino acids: CASSYGGETQYF. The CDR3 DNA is TGTGCCAGCAGTTACGGTGGGGAGACCCAGTACTTC.

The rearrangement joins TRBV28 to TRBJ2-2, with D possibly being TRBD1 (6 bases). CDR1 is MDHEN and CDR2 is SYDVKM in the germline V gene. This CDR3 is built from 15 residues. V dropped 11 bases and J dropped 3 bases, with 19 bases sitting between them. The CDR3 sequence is CAGRGYPSYTGELFF. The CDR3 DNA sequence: TGTGCCGGTAGGGGGTATCCGTCTTACACCGGGGAGCTGTTTTTT.

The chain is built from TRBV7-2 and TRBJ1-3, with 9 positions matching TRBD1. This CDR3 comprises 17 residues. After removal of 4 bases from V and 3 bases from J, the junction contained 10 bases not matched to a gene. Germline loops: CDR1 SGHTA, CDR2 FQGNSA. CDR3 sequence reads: CASSSKQQGAVGNTIYF. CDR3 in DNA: TGTGCCAGCAGCTCAAAACAACAGGGGGCGGTTGGAAACACCATATATTTT.

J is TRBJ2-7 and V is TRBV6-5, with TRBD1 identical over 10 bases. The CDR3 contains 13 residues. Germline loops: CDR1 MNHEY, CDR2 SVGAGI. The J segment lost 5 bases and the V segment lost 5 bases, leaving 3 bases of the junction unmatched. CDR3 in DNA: TGTGCCAGCAGTGGACAGGGGGATAACGAGCAGTACTTC. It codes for CASSGQGDNEQYF.

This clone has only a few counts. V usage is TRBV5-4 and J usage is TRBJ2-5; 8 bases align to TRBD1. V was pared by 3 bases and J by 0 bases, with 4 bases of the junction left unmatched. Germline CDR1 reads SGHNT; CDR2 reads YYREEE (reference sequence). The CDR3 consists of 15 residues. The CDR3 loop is CASSSRQGNQETQYF. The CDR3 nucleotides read TGTGCCAGCAGCTCCCGACAGGGGAACCAAGAGACCCAGTACTTC.

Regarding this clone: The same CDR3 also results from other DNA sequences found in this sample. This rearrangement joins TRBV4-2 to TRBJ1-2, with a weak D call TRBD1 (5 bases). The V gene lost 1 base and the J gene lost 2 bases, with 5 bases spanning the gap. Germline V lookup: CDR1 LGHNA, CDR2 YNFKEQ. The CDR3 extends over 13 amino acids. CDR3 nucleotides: TGTGCCAGCAGCCAAGGACAGAACTATGGCTACACCTTC. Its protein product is CASSQGQNYGYTF.

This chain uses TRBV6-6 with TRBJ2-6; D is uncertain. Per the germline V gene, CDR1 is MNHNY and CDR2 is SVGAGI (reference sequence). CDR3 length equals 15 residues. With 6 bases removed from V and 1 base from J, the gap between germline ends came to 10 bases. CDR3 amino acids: CASSAAASGANVLTF. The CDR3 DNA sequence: TGTGCCAGCAGCGCAGCCGCTTCTGGGGCCAACGTCCTGACTTTC.

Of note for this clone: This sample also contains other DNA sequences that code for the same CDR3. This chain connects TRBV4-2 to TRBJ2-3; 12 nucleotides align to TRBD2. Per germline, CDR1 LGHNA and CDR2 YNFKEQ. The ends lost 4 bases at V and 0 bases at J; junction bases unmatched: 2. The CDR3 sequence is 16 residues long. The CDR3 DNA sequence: TGTGCCAGCAGCCCCGGGACTAGCGGGAGCACAGATACGCAGTATTTT. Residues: CASSPGTSGSTDTQYF.

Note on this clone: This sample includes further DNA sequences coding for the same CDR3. The CDR3 loop is CASSPGQGDTEAFF. The CDR3, as DNA: TGTGCCAGCAGTCCGGGACAGGGTGACACTGAAGCTTTCTTT. The chain links TRBV28 to TRBJ1-1, with 9 bases aligning to TRBD1. Germline CDR1 is MDHEN and CDR2 is SYDVKM. The CDR3 spans 14 residues. V shed 5 bases, J shed 3 bases, and the junction held 4 bases outside the gene matches.

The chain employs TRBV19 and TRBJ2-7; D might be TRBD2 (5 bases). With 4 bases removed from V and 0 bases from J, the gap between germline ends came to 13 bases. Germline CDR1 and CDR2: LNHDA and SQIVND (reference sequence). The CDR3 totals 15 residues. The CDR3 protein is CASSRSGQSSYEQYF. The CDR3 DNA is TGTGCCAGTAGTAGAAGCGGTCAGAGCTCCTACGAGCAGTACTTC. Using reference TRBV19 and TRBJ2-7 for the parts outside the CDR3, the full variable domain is DGGITQSPKYLFRKEGQNVTLSCEQNLNHDAMYWYRQDPGQGLRLIYYSQIVNDFQKGDIAEGYSVSREKKESFPLTVTSAQKNPTAFYLCASSRSGQSSYEQYFGPGTRLTVT.

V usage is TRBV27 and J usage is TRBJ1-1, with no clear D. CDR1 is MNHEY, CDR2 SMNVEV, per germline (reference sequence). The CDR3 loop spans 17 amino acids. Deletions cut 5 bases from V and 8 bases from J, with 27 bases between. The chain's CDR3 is CASSPVPSSRTHLEAFF. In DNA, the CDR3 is TGTGCCAGCAGTCCCGTACCCTCCAGCCGCACCCACTTAGAAGCTTTCTTT.

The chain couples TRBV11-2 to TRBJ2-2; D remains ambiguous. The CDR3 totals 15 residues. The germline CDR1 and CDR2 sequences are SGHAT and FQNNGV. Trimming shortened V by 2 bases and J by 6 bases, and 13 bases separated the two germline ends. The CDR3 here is CASSLTTAESGELFF. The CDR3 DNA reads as TGTGCCAGCAGCTTAACCACCGCGGAGTCCGGGGAGCTGTTTTTT.

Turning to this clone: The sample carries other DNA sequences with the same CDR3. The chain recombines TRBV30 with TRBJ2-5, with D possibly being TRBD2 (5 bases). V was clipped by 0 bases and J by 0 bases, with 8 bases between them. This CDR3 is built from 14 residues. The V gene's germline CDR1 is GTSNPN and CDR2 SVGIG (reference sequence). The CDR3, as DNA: TGTGCCTGGAGTGTAGGAGGATACCAAGAGACCCAGTACTTC. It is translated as CAWSVGGYQETQYF.

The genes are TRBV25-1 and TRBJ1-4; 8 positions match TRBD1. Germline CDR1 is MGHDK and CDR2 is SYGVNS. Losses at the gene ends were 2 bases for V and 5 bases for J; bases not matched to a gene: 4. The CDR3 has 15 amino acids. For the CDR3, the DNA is TGTGCCAGCAGTGAACGGACAGGGTGGAATGAAAAACTGTTTTTT. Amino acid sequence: CASSERTGWNEKLFF.

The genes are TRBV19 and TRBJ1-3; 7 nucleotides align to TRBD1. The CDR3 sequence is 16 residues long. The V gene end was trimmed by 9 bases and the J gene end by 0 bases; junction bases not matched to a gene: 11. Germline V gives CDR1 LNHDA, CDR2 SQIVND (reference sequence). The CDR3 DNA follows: TGTGCCAGATTGAAGACAGGGACGAGCTCTGGAAACACCATATATTTT. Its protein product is CARLKTGTSSGNTIYF.

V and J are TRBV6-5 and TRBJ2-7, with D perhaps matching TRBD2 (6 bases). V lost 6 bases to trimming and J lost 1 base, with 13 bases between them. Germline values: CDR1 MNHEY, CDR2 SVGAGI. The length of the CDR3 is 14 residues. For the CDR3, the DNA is TGTGCCAGCAGGCGGGAACCCTCTTCCTACGAGCAGTACTTC. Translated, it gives CASRREPSSYEQYF.

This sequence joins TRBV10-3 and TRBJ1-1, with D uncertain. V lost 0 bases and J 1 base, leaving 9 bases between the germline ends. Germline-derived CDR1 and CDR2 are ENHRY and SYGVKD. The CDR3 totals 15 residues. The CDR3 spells CAISESSAENTEAFF. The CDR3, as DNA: TGTGCCATCAGTGAGTCTAGTGCAGAGAACACTGAAGCTTTCTTT.

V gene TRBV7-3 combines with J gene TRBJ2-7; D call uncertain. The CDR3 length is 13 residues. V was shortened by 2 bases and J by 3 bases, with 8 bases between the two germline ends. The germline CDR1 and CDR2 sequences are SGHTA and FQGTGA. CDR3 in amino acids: CASSLLVGYEQYF. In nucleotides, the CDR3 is TGTGCCAGCAGCTTACTGGTTGGCTACGAGCAGTACTTC.